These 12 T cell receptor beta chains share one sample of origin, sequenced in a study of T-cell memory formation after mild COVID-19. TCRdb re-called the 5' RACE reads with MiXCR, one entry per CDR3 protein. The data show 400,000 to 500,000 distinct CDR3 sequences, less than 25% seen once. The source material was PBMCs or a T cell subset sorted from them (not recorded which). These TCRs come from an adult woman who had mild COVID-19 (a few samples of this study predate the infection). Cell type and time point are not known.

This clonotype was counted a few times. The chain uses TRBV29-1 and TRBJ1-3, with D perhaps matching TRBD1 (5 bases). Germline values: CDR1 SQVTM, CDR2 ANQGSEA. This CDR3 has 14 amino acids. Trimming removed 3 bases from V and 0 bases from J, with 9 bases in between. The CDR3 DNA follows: TGCAGCGTTGAGAGGGGAGACTCTGGAAACACCATATATTTT. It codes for CSVERGDSGNTIYF.

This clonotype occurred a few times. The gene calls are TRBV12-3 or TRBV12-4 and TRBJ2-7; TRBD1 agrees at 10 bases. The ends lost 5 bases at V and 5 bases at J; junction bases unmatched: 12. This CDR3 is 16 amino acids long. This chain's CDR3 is CASSLAGTGVSHEQYF. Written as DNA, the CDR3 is TGTGCCAGCAGTCTGGCCGGGACAGGGGTTTCCCACGAGCAGTACTTC.

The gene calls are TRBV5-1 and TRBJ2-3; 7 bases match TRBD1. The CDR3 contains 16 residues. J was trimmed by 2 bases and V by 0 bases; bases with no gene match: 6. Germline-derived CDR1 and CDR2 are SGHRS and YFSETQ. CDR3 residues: CASSLEGQQITDTQYF. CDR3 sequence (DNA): TGCGCCAGCAGCTTGGAGGGACAGCAAATCACAGATACGCAGTATTTT.

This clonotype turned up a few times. CDR3 nucleotide sequence: TGTGCCAGCAGCCAAGTGATCGCGGGTCCCTACGAGCAGTACTTC. Translation: CASSQVIAGPYEQYF. V and J are TRBV4-2 and TRBJ2-7, with D possibly being TRBD2 (5 bases). The V gene's germline CDR1 is LGHNA and CDR2 YNFKEQ. V was cut by 1 base and J by 2 bases, with 12 bases left in between. CDR3 length equals 15 residues.

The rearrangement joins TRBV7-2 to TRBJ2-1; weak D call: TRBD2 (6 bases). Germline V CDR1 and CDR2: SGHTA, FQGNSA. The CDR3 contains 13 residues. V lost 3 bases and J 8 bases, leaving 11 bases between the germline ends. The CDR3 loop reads CASSFLALDEQFF. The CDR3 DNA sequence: TGTGCCAGCAGCTTCCTAGCGTTAGATGAGCAGTTCTTC.

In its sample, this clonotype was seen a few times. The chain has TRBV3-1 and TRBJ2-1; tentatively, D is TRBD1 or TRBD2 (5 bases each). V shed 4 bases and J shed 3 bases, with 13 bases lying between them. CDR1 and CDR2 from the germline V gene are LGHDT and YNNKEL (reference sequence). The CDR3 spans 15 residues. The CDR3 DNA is TGTGCCAGCAGCCCTGAGGGGCTCTACTACAATGAGCAGTTCTTC. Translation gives CASSPEGLYYNEQFF.

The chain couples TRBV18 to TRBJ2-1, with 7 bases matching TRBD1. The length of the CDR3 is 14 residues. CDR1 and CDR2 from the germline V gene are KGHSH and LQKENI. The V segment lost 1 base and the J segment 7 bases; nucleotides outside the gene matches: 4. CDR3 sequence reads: CASSPRVQGNEQFF. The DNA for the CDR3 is TGTGCCAGCTCACCACGGGTACAGGGGAATGAGCAGTTCTTC.

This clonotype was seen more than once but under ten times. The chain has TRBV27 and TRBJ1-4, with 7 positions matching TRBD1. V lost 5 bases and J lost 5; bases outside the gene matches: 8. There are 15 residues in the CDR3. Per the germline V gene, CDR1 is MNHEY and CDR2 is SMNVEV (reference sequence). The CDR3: CASSPADRRNEKLFF. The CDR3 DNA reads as TGTGCCAGCAGTCCTGCGGACAGGAGAAATGAAAAACTGTTTTTT.

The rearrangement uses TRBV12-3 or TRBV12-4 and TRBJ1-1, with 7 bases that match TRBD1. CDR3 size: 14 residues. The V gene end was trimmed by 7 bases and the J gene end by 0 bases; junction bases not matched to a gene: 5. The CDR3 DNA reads TGTGCCAGCACCCTGGGACAGCTGAACACTGAAGCTTTCTTT. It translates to CASTLGQLNTEAFF.

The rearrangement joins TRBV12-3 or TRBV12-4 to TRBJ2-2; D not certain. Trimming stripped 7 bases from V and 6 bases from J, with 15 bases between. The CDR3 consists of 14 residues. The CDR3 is CASNLGPLAGELFF. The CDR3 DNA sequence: TGTGCCAGCAATCTAGGCCCTTTGGCCGGGGAGCTGTTTTTT.

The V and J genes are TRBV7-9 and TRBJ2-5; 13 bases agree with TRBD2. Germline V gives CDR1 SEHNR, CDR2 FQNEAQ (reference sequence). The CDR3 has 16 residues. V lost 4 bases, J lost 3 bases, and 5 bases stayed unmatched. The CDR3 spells CASSSPTSGGKETQYF. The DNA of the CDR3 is TGTGCCAGCAGCTCACCGACTAGCGGGGGGAAAGAGACCCAGTACTTC. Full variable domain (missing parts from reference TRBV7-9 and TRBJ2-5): DTGVSQNPRHKITKRGQNVTFRCDPISEHNRLYWYRQTLGQGPEFLTYFQNEAQLEKSRLLSDRFSAERPKGSFSTLEIQRTEQGDSAMYLCASSSPTSGGKETQYFGPGTRLLVL.

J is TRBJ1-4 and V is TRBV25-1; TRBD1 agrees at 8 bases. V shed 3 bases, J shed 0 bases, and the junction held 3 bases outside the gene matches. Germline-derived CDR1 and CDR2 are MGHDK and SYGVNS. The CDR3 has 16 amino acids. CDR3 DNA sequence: TGTGCCAGCAGTGAGGGACAGGTCGCAACTAATGAAAAACTGTTTTTT. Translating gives CASSEGQVATNEKLFF.